Following are 13 T cell receptor beta chains from one sample sequenced in a study of CD8+CD57+ T cells in acquired aplastic anemia. Profiles of TCR beta VDJ and CDR3 were generated from a genomic DNA template. TCRdb recomputed calls from the reads with MiXCR, one row per CDR3 protein. The sample consists of about 130,000 distinct CDR3 sequences, 40% to 60% of them appearing once. Sequenced input: sorted CD4+, CD8+, or CD8+CD57+ T cells (not recorded which) from PBMCs. All receptors derive from a human donor in good health, serving as a control.

This rearrangement joins TRBV2 to TRBJ2-2; tentatively, D is TRBD2 (6 bases). Trimming took off 7 bases at V and 2 bases at J, with 14 bases between the two ends. The CDR3 runs to 15 residues. CDR1 and CDR2 from the germline V gene are SNHLY and FYNNEI. The CDR3 coding sequence is TGTGCCAGCAACGCGGGACTCCCTAACACCGGGGAGCTGTTTTTT. Translating it yields CASNAGLPNTGELFF.

Only a few counts were recorded for this clonotype. The chain links TRBV29-1 to TRBJ1-2; 11 positions agree with TRBD1. V gave up 6 bases and J gave up 4 bases; unmatched junction bases: 4. Germline loops: CDR1 SQVTM, CDR2 ANQGSEA. The CDR3 is 13 residues long. The CDR3, as DNA: TGCAGCGTGGGACAGGGGGACGGCTATGGCTACACCTTC. This translates into CSVGQGDGYGYTF.

This clonotype was found many times. This chain connects TRBV11-3 to TRBJ2-5; TRBD1 matches at 12 bases. The CDR3 contains 15 residues. Trimming at V came to 5 bases and at J to 4 bases, leaving 5 bases not matched to a gene. Germline assignment: CDR1 SGHNT and CDR2 YENEEA. This CDR3 reads CASSLPGQGAETQYF. The CDR3 DNA reads TGTGCCAGCAGCCTACCGGGACAGGGGGCAGAGACCCAGTACTTC.

The chain combines TRBV19 with TRBJ1-1; a possible D gene is TRBD1 (6 bases). The CDR3 runs 13 residues. With 6 bases removed from V and 5 bases from J, the gap between germline ends came to 13 bases. Per germline, CDR1 LNHDA and CDR2 SQIVND (reference sequence). CDR3 bases: TGTGCCAGTAGGTCAGGGGCGGGGACTGAAGCTTTCTTT. This encodes CASRSGAGTEAFF.

This sequence joins TRBV15 and TRBJ1-3; D not resolved. The germline CDR1 and CDR2 sequences are LNHNV and YYDKDF (reference sequence). Trimming stripped 1 base from V and 4 bases from J, with 2 bases between. The CDR3 runs to 12 residues. The CDR3 coding sequence is TGTGCCACCAGCAGAGCCGGAAACACCATATATTTT. Protein product: CATSRAGNTIYF.

This clonotype appeared once. This sequence joins TRBV29-1 and TRBJ2-3, with D tentatively TRBD1 (6 bases). The CDR3 loop spans 14 amino acids. V was clipped by 4 bases and J by 0 bases, with 11 bases between them. Germline lookup yields CDR1 SQVTM and CDR2 ANQGSEA. CDR3 coding DNA: TGCAGCGTTGTGCGGCAGGGGAGCACAGATACGCAGTATTTT. Translated: CSVVRQGSTDTQYF.

The gene calls are TRBV15 and TRBJ1-2; the match to TRBD1 covers 7 bases. The CDR3 covers 13 residues. The V gene's germline CDR1 is LNHNV and CDR2 YYDKDF (reference sequence). V lost 5 bases to trimming and J lost 8 bases; unmatched junction nucleotides: 8. CDR3 protein: CATSDHRGRGYTF. The CDR3 DNA follows: TGTGCCACCAGCGACCACAGGGGTCGAGGCTACACCTTC.

This clonotype was observed at least ten times. This chain connects TRBV10-3 to TRBJ2-7; TRBD1 might be the D (6 bases). Germline CDR1 ENHRY, CDR2 SYGVKD. Trimming left V 8 bases short and J 0 bases short, with 14 bases between. The CDR3 spans 14 residues. CDR3 nucleotides: TGTGCCATCGGCCCCAGGGGCGGCTCCTACGAGCAGTACTTC. Its protein is CAIGPRGGSYEQYF.

This clonotype has only one observation. The chain is built from TRBV24-1 and TRBJ1-5; 7 bases match TRBD1. This CDR3 is 13 amino acids long. Germline V gene lookup returns CDR1 KGHDR and CDR2 SFDVKD. The V and J ends lost 4 bases and 5 bases, in that order; junction bases with no gene match: 1. In nucleotides, the CDR3 is TGTGCCACCAGTGAAGGGGGCCATCAGCCCCAGCATTTT. Encoded protein: CATSEGGHQPQHF.

The chain carries TRBV9 and TRBJ2-1; 7 nucleotides align to TRBD2. J was trimmed by 0 bases and V by 9 bases; bases with no gene match: 9. Germline-derived CDR1 and CDR2 are SGDLS and YYNGEE. This CDR3 has 15 residues. CDR3 sequence reads: CATSGRESSYNEQFF. The CDR3 DNA reads TGTGCCACCAGTGGGCGGGAGAGCTCCTACAATGAGCAGTTCTTC.

The gene calls are TRBV25-1 and TRBJ1-1; a weak D match, TRBD1 (5 bases). Germline CDR1 and CDR2: MGHDK and SYGVNS. CDR3 length: 13 residues. The V end was cut by 10 bases, the J end by 2 bases, with 14 bases between. Written as DNA, the CDR3 is TGTGCCAAAAGGATAGGGACCAACACTGAAGCTTTCTTT. Translated: CAKRIGTNTEAFF.

On this clonotype: A read error may account for a junction end that differs from germline. The chain uses TRBV14 and TRBJ1-1, with 8 bases that match TRBD1. The CDR3 has 12 residues. The germline CDR1 and CDR2 sequences are SGHDN and FVKESK. This chain's CDR3 is CATSLQGAEAFF. The DNA of the CDR3 is TGTGCCACCAGCTTACAGGGGGCTGAAGCTTTCTTT.

This chain joins TRBV20-1 and TRBJ2-5; the match to TRBD2 covers 10 bases. Trimming took 0 bases from V and 5 from J; bases not matched to a gene: 9. Germline loops: CDR1 DFQATT, CDR2 SNEGSKA (reference sequence). CDR3 size: 16 residues. For the CDR3, the DNA is TGCAGTGCTAGAGATCCCAGCGGGGGGGCGTTGGAGACCCAGTACTTC. Translating gives CSARDPSGGALETQYF.